These T cell receptor beta chains were read from a single sample in a study of radiotherapy plus CTLA-4 blockade in lung cancer. Produced via immunoSEQ multiplex PCR; TCRdb's table is partial and in-frame only. The sample has 40,000 or so clones, approximately 70% seen once. The sequencing here drew on peripheral blood, taken from a patient treated with radiotherapy plus ipilimumab. The receptor source for this set is a human donor with non-small cell lung cancer who had stable disease on radiotherapy plus ipilimumab. The CDR3 runs from the conserved cysteine through the conserved F or W. D genes are given only for firm matches. Clone size is stated in some rows and not others, as once, few, many or a class when expanded.

V: TRBV5-1; J: TRBJ1-1; size: NA; D: NA; CDR3: CASSPREGSNTEAFF
V: TRBV10-3; J: TRBJ1-4; size: NA; D: NA; CDR3: CAISGKQGGNEKLFF
V: TRBV5-1; J: TRBJ2-7; size: NA; D: NA; CDR3: CASSSNPTAVYEQYF
V: TRBV2; J: TRBJ2-5; size: once; D: NA; CDR3: CASTPGEQETQYF
V: TRBV2; J: TRBJ1-1; size: NA; D: TRBD1; CDR3: CASSDPPGRGLVYTEAFF
V: TRBV11-2; J: TRBJ2-6; size: NA; D: NA; CDR3: CASRGHAPGANVLTF
V: TRBV19; J: TRBJ1-5; size: NA; D: TRBD1; CDR3: CASKPGQNQPQHF
V: TRBV30; J: TRBJ1-5; size: few; D: TRBD1; CDR3: CAWQPQGTNQPQHF
V: TRBV11-2; J: TRBJ1-1; size: few; D: NA; CDR3: CASSSISGGNTEAFF
V: TRBV10-3; J: TRBJ1-4; size: NA; D: TRBD1; CDR3: CAISESRQGGEKLFF
V: TRBV15; J: TRBJ1-2; size: NA; D: TRBD1; CDR3: CATGTGRLGGYTF
V: TRBV6-1; J: TRBJ2-7; size: once; D: NA; CDR3: CASSEWFGDVKYF
V: TRBV20-1; J: TRBJ1-1; size: few; D: NA; CDR3: CSATDGAEAFF
V: TRBV7-2; J: TRBJ2-7; size: NA; D: NA; CDR3: CASSASSYEQYF
V: TRBV30; J: TRBJ1-5; size: NA; D: NA; CDR3: CAWSVGREGQPQHF
V: TRBV4-1; J: TRBJ2-1; size: once; D: TRBD1; CDR3: CASSQPQDRGLGEQFF
V: TRBV12-5; J: TRBJ1-2; size: NA; D: NA; CDR3: CASGAGRGDYGYTF
V: TRBV7-2; J: TRBJ2-3; size: NA; D: NA; CDR3: CASSPGGYTDTQYF
V: TRBV6-5; J: TRBJ1-5; size: few; D: TRBD1; CDR3: CASRPGQGSQPQHF
V: TRBV4-3; J: TRBJ1-2; size: NA; D: NA; CDR3: CASSQDLSRAVRDGYTF
V: TRBV2; J: TRBJ2-3; size: few; D: TRBD1; CDR3: CASSGGTGGTDTQYF
V: TRBV6-6; J: TRBJ1-1; size: NA; D: NA; CDR3: CAAHGGNTEAFF
V: TRBV5-4; J: TRBJ2-7; size: NA; D: TRBD1; CDR3: CASSLGTGSVYEQYF
V: TRBV7-9; J: TRBJ1-3; size: NA; D: TRBD1; CDR3: CASSFRGLGTGGSGNTIYF
V: TRBV11-3; J: TRBJ1-1; size: NA; D: TRBD1; CDR3: CASSFHRGNTEAFF
V: TRBV12-5; J: TRBJ1-3; size: once; D: NA; CDR3: CASALTPYSGNTIYF
V: TRBV2; J: TRBJ2-1; size: NA; D: TRBD1; CDR3: CASRQPGQVSNEQFF
V: TRBV18; J: TRBJ2-5; size: NA; D: NA; CDR3: CASSTRIKETQYF
V: TRBV29-1; J: TRBJ2-3; size: few; D: NA; CDR3: CSVNSEGSDTQYF
V: TRBV5-1; J: TRBJ2-1; size: NA; D: TRBD2; CDR3: CASIRGDGTYNEQFF
V: TRBV6-6; J: TRBJ1-1; size: NA; D: TRBD1; CDR3: CASSTTGGTGDTEAFF
V: TRBV18; J: TRBJ1-1; size: NA; D: NA; CDR3: CASSPRGSRQAINTEAFF
V: TRBV7-9; J: TRBJ1-3; size: NA; D: TRBD1; CDR3: CASSLVRTGADTIYF